A selection of T cell receptor beta chains follows, all from one sample in a study of preoperative IRX-2 immunotherapy in early breast cancer. The data were produced by immunoSEQ multiplex PCR, yet TCRdb's version contains in-frame clones alone and is incomplete. The sample gives fewer than 30,000 clones, around 90% of which show up once; roughly 10% is in the top ten. Sample collection was performed from a patient treated with IRX-2 immunotherapy. These TCRs come from a human donor with breast cancer. Both conserved end residues are part of each CDR3. A D gene is named only where the DNA matches it firmly. Size is stated for part of the rows, as once, few or many counts, or as a class when the clone is expanded.

v_gene	j_gene	abundance	d_gene	CDR3aa	CDR3nt
TRBV20-1	TRBJ1-2	-	-	CSGTGGNGYTF	TGCAGTGGGACGGGGGGAAATGGCTACACCTTC
TRBV18	TRBJ1-2	-	-	CASSPQGGGGGHGYTF	TGTGCCAGCTCACCACAGGGGGGCGGCGGGGGACATGGCTACACCTTC
TRBV7-8	TRBJ2-3	-	-	CASSLAPQGADTQYF	TGTGCCAGCAGCTTAGCCCCCCAGGGAGCAGATACGCAGTATTTT
TRBV7-9	TRBJ2-3	-	-	CASSRDTPLTDTQYF	TGTGCCAGCAGCCGGGACACGCCCCTCACAGATACGCAGTATTTT
TRBV5-5	TRBJ2-7	once	-	CASSRSGHEQYF	TGTGCCAGCAGCCGAAGCGGGCACGAGCAGTACTTC
TRBV6-5	TRBJ2-3	-	-	CASSYSTGSPGTQYF	TGTGCCAGCAGTTACTCGACGGGCAGCCCGGGTACGCAGTATTTT
TRBV9	TRBJ2-1	-	-	CASSEDLNEQFF	TGTGCCAGCAGCGAGGACCTCAATGAGCAGTTCTTC
TRBV30	TRBJ2-2	-	TRBD1	CAWRRENRGLQTGELFF	TGTGCCTGGAGGAGAGAGAACAGGGGGTTGCAAACCGGGGAGCTGTTTTTT
TRBV2	TRBJ2-7	-	TRBD2	CASSPGLAGAYEQYF	TGTGCCAGCAGTCCGGGACTAGCGGGAGCCTACGAGCAGTACTTC
TRBV6-5	TRBJ2-2	-	-	CASSARAGELFF	TGTGCCAGCAGCGCTAGGGCCGGGGAGCTGTTTTTT